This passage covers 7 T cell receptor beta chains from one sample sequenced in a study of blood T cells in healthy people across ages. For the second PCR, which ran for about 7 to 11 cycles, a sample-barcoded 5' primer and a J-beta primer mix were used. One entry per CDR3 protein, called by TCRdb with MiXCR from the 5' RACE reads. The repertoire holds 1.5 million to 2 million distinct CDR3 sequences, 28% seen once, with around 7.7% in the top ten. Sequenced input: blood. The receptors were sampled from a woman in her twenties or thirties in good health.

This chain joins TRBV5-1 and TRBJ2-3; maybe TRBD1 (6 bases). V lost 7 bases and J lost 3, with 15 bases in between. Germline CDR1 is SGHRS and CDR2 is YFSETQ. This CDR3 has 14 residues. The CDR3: CASGLRGRTDTQYF. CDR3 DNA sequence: TGCGCCAGCGGCCTCAGGGGTCGAACAGATACGCAGTATTTT.

The DNA of the CDR3 is TGTTCCGGCAGCATCCGGACGGTCTACAATGAGCAGTTCTTC. Encoded protein: CSGSIRTVYNEQFF. J is TRBJ2-1 and V is TRBV13, with D uncertain. Germline assignment: CDR1 PRHDT and CDR2 FYEKMQ (reference sequence). The CDR3 has 14 amino acids.

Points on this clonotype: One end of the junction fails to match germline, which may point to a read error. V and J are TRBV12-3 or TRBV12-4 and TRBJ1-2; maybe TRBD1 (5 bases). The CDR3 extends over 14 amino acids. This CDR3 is CASSANRFSYGYTF. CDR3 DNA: TGTGCTAGCAGTGCAAACAGGTTTTCATATGGCTACACCTTC.

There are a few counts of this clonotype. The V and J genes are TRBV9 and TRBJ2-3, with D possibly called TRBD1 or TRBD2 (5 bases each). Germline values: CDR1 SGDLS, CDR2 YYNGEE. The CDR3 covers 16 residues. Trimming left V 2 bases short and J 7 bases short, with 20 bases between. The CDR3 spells CASSVSGDLIGNTQYF. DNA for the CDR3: TGTGCCAGCAGCGTCTCCGGGGACCTGATCGGGAATACGCAGTATTTT.

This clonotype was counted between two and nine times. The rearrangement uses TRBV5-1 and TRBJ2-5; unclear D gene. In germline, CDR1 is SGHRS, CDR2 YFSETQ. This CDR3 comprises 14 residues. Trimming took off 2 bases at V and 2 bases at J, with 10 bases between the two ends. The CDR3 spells CASSLGPVQETQYF. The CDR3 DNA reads TGCGCCAGCAGCTTAGGGCCGGTGCAAGAGACCCAGTACTTC.

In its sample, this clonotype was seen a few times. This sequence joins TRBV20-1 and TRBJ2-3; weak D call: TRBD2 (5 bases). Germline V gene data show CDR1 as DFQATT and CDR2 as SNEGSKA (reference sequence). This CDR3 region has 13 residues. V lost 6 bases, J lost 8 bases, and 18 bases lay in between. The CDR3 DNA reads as TGCAGTGCGGAGCGGCCCCGTTCCGGTACGCAGTATTTT. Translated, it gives CSAERPRSGTQYF.

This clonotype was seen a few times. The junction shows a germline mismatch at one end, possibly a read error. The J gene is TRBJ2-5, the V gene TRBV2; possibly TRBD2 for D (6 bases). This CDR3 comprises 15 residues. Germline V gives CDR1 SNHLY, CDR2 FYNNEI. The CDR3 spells CASSDSTSLAETQYF. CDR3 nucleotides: TGTGCCAGTAGTGATTCGACTAGTTTAGCGGAGACCCAGTACTTC.